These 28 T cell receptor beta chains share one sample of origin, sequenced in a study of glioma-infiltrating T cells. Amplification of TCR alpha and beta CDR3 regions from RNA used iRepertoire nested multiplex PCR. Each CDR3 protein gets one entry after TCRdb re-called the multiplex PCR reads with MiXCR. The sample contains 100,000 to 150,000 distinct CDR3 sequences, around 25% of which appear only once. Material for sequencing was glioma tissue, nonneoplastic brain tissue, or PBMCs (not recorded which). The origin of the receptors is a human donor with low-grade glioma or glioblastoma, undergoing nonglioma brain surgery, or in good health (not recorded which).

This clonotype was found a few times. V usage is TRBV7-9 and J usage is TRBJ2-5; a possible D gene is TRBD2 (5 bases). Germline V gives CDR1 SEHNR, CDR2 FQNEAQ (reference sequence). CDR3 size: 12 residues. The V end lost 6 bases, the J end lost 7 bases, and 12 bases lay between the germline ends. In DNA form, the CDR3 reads TGTGCCAGCAGAGCGGAGGTCCGGACCCAGTACTTC. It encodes CASRAEVRTQYF.

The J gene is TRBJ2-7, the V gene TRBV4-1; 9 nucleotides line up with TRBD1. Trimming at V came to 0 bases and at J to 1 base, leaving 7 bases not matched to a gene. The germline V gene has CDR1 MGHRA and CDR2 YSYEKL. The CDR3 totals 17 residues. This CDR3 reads CASSQDPGTGPSYEQYV. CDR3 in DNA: TGCGCCAGCAGCCAAGATCCAGGGACAGGGCCGTCCTACGAGCAGTACGTC.

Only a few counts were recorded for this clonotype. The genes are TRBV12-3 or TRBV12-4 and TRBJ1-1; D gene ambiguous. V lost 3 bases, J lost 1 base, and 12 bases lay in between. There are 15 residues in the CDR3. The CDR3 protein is CASSLRFDSNTEAFF. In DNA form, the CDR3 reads TGTGCCAGCAGTTTGCGGTTTGATTCGAACACTGAAGCTTTCTTT.

The CDR3 DNA follows: TGTGCCAGCAGCATCCGACAGGGAGACAATCAGCCCCAGCATTTT. Amino acid sequence: CASSIRQGDNQPQHF. The V call is TRBV12-3 or TRBV12-4, the J call TRBJ1-5; 7 bases line up with TRBD1. This CDR3 has 15 amino acids. The junction had 8 bases not matched to a gene; V was cut back by 6 bases and J by 3 bases.

The CDR3 loop is CASTSRALNNGEQFF. The DNA of the CDR3 is TGTGCCAGCACCAGCAGGGCCTTGAATAACGGTGAGCAGTTCTTC. This rearrangement joins TRBV5-4 to TRBJ2-1; weak D call: TRBD1 (5 bases). Trimming took off 6 bases at V and 9 bases at J, with 22 bases between the two ends. The germline V gene has CDR1 SGHNT and CDR2 YYREEE (reference sequence). The length of the CDR3 is 15 residues.

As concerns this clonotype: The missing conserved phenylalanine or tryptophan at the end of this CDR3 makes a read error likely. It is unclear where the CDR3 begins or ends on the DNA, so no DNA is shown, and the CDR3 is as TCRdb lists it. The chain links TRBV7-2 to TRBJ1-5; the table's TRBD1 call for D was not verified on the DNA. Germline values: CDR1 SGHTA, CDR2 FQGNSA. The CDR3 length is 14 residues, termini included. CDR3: CASSLGRNNQPQDS.

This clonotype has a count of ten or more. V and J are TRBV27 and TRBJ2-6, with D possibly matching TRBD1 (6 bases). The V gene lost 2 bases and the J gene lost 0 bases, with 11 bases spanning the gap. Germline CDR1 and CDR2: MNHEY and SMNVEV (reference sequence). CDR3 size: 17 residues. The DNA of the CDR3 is TGTGCCAGCAGTTTAAGGACAGTACGCTCTGGGGCCAACGTCCTGACTTTC. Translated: CASSLRTVRSGANVLTF.

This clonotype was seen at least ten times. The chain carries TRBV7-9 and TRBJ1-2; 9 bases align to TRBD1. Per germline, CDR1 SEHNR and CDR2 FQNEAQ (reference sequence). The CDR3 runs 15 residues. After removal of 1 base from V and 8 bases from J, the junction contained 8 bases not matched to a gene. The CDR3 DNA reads TGTGCCAGCAGCTTAGGAGGAGGGACAGGGAAAGGCTACACCTTC. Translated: CASSLGGGTGKGYTF.

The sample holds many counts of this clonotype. The DNA of the CDR3 is TGTGCCAGCAGTTATGGGGGGTACCAAAACATTCAGTACTTC. Amino acids: CASSYGGYQNIQYF. The genes are TRBV6-1 and TRBJ2-4; TRBD2 is a possible D gene (6 bases). This CDR3 is 14 amino acids long. Germline V gene data show CDR1 as MNHNS and CDR2 as SASEGT. V was pared by 5 bases and J by 5 bases, with 13 bases between.

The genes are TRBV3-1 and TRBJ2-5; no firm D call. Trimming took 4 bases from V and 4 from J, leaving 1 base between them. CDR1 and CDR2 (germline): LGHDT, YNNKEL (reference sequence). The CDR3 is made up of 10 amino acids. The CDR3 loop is CASSRETQYF. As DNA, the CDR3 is TGTGCCAGCAGCCGAGAGACCCAGTACTTC.

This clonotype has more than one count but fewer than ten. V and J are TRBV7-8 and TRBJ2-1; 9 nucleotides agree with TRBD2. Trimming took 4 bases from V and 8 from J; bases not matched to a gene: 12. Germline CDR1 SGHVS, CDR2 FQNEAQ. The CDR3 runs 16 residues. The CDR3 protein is CASSSPWLAGTYEQFF. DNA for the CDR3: TGTGCCAGCAGCTCACCGTGGCTAGCGGGGACGTATGAGCAGTTCTTC.

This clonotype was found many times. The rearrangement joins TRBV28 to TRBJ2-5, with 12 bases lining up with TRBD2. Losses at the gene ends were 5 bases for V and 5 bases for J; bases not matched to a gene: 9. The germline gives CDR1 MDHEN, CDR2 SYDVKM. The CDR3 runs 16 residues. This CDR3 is CASSAKRLAGVETQYF. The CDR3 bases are TGTGCCAGCAGTGCCAAGCGACTAGCGGGGGTGGAGACCCAGTACTTC.

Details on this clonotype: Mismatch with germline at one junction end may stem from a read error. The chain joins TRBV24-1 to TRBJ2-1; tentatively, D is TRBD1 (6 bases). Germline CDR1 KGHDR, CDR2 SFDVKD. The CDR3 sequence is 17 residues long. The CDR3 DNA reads TGTGCCACCAGTGATCGCGGTAGGGACAACTCCTACAATGAGCAGTCCTTC. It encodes CATSDRGRDNSYNEQSF.

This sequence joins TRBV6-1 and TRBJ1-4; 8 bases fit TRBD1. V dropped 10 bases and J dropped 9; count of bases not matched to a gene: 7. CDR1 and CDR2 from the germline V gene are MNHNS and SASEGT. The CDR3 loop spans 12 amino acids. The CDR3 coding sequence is TGTGCCACCCGGACAGGGAATAAAAAACTGTTTTTT. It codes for CATRTGNKKLFF.

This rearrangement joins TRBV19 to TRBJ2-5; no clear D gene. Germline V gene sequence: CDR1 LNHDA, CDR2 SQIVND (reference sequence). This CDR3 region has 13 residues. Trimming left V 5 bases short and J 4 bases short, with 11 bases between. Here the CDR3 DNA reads TGTGCCAGTAGTCTCCTTGGCGGAGAGACCCAGTACTTC. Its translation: CASSLLGGETQYF.

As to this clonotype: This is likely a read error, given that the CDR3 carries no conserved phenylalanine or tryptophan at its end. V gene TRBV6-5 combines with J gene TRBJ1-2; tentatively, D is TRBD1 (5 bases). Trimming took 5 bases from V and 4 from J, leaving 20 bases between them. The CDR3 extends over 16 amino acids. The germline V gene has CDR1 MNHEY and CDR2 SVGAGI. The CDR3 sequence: CASSPGTPRGGYGYTS. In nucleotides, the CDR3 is TGTGCCAGCAGTCCCGGGACCCCTCGGGGGGGCTATGGCTACACCTCC.

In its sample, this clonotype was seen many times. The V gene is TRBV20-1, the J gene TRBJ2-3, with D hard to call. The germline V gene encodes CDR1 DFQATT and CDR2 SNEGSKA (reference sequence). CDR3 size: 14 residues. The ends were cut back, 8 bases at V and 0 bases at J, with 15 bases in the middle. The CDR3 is CSTTRAFSTDTQYF. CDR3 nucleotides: TGCAGTACTACCCGGGCATTCAGCACAGATACGCAGTATTTT.

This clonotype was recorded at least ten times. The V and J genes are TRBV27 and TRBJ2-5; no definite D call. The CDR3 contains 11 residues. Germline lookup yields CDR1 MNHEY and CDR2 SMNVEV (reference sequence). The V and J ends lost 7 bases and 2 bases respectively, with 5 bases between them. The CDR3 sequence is CASMRQETQYF. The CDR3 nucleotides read TGTGCCAGCATGAGACAAGAGACCCAGTACTTC.

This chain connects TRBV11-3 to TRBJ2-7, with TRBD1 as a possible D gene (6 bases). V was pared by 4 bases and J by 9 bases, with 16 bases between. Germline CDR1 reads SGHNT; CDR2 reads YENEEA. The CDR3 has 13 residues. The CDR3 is CASSSSGTNGQYV. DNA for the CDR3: TGTGCCAGCAGCTCCTCCGGGACAAATGGGCAGTACGTC.

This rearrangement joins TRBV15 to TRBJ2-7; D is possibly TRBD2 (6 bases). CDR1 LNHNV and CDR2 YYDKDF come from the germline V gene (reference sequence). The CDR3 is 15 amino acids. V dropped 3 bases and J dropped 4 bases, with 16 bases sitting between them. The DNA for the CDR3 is TGTGCCACCAGCAGGGGGGGATCACTTATTTACGAGCAGTACGTC. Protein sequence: CATSRGGSLIYEQYV.

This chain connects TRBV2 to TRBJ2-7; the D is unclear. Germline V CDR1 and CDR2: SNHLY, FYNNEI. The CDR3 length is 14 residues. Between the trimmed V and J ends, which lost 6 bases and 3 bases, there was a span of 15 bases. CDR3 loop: CASRADKTNYEQYV. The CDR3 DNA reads TGTGCCAGCAGAGCTGACAAAACCAACTACGAGCAGTACGTC.

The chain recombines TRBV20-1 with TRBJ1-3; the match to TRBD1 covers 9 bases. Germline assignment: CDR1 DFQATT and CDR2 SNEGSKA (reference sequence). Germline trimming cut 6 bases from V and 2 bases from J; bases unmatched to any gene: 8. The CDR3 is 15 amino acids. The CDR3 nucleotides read TGCAGTGCGGATTCACAGGGGGCTGCTGGAAACACCATATATTTT. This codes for CSADSQGAAGNTIYF.

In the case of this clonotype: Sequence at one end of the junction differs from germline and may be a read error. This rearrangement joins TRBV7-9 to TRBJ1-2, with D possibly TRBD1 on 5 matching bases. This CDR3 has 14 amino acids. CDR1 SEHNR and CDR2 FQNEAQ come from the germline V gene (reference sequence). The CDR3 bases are TGTGCCGGCAGCTCCGGGACCGCCATCTATGGCTACACCTTC. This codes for CAGSSGTAIYGYTF.

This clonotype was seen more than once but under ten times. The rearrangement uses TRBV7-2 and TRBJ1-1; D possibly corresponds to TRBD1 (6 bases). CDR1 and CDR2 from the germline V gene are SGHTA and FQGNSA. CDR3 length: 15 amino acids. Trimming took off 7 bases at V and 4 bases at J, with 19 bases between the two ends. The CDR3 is CASTWTGAGATEAFF. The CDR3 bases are TGTGCCAGCACCTGGACGGGGGCGGGGGCCACTGAAGCTTTCTTT. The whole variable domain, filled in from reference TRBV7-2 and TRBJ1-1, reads GAGVSQSPSNKVTEKGKDVELRCDPISGHTALYWYRQSLGQGLEFLIYFQGNSAPDKSGLPSDRFSAERTGGSVSTLTIQRTQQEDSAVYLCASTWTGAGATEAFFGQGTRLTVV.

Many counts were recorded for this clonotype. The CDR3 DNA reads TGTGCCAGCAGGAACATGAACACTGAAGCTTTCTTT. It yields the protein CASRNMNTEAFF. The V and J genes are TRBV3-1 and TRBJ1-1; unclear D gene. The CDR3 has 12 residues. CDR1 is LGHDT and CDR2 is YNNKEL in the germline V gene (reference sequence). V lost 6 bases and J 0 bases, leaving 5 bases between the germline ends.

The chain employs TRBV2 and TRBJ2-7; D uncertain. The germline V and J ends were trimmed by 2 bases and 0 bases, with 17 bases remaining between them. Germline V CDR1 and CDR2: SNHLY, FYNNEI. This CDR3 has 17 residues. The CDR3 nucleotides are TGTGCCAGCAGTGAATATGTTATGCCCAGGAGCTCCTACGAGCAGTACGTC. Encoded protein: CASSEYVMPRSSYEQYV.

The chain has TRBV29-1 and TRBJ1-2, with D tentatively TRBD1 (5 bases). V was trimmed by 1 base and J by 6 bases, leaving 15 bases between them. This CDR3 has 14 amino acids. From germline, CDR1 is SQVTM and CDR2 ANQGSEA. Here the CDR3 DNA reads TGCAGCGTTGAAGCAGGGCCAGCCCCCAATGGCTACACCTTC. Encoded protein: CSVEAGPAPNGYTF.

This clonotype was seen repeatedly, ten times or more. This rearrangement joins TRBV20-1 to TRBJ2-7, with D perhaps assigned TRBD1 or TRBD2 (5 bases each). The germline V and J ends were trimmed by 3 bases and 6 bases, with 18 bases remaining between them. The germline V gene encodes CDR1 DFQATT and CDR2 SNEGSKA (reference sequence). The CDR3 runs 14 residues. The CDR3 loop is CSASGLSGPLEQYV. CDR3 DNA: TGCAGTGCTAGCGGGCTGTCGGGGCCCCTCGAGCAGTACGTC.